This TCR beta chain appears in the sequencing data of a study of radiotherapy plus CTLA-4 blockade in lung cancer. Study overall: Objective response was observed in roughly a sixth of patients, and disease control in approximately 33%. Study-level results: Early blood T cell clone dynamics reportedly forecast response best, with interferon-beta. Some TCR clones had been derived from tumors. These clones expanded in peripheral blood after radiotherapy plus ipilimumab.

Germline lookup yields CDR1 SGHVS and CDR2 FQNEAQ. There are 14 residues in the CDR3. With V trimmed by 2 bases and J by 7 bases, 5 bases remained unmatched. Ipilimumab CTLA-4 blockade and focal radiation were given to patients with chemo-refractory metastatic non-small-cell lung cancer. TCRdb's copy holds only in-frame clones and misses some; the assay was immunoSEQ multiplex PCR. The sample has tens of thousands of clones, 72% seen once. As for this clone: Its antigen is undetermined.

Source: peripheral blood, taken from a patient treated with radiotherapy plus ipilimumab. The TCR was taken from a human donor with non-small cell lung cancer who had stable disease on radiotherapy plus ipilimumab. The chain recombines TRBV7-8 with TRBJ1-2, with 9 bases fitting TRBD1. CDR3 coding DNA: TGTGCCAGCAGCTTATCTGGGACAGGGTTTGGCTACACCTTC. It yields the protein CASSLSGTGFGYTF.